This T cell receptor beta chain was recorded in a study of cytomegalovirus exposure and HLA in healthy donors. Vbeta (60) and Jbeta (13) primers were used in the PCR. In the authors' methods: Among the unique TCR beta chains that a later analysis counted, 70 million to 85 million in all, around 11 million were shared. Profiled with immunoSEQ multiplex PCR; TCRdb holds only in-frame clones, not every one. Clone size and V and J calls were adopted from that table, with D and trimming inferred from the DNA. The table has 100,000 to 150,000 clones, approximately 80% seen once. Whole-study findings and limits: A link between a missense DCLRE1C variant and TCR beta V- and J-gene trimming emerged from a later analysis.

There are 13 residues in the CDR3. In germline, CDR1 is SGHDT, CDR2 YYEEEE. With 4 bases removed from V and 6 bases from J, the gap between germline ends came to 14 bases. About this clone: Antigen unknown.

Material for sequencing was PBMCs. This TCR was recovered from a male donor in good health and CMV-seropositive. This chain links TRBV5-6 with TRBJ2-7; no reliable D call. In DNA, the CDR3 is TGTGCCAGCAGCCCTCCTGCGGTTCCCGAGCAGTACTTC. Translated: CASSPPAVPEQYF. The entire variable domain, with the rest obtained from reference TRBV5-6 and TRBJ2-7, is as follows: DAGVTQSPTHLIKTRGQQVTLRCSPKSGHDTVSWYQQALGQGPQFIFQYYEEEERQRGNFPDRFSGHQFPNYSSELNVNALLLGDSALYLCASSPPAVPEQYFGPGTRLTVT.